Following are 8 T cell receptor beta chains from one sample sequenced in a study of long-term antiretroviral therapy in people with HIV. Running of the v3.0 immunoSEQ assay took place at survey level. TCRdb keeps only in-frame clones here, not all; method: immunoSEQ multiplex PCR. There are some 35,000 clones in the sample; about four fifths occur only once, and 3% to 3.5% lies in the top ten. Sequences were derived from unsorted PBMCs, sampled 3 years after starting antiretroviral therapy. The source of these receptors is a man over 45 with HIV.

This chain links TRBV19 with TRBJ1-3; weak D call: TRBD1 (5 bases). The CDR3 sequence is 15 residues long. Germline V gene lookup returns CDR1 LNHDA and CDR2 SQIVND (reference sequence). The V and J ends lost 4 bases and 4 bases respectively, with 14 bases between them. CDR3 in DNA: TGTGCCAGTAGTACCCCCCGGGCAGGGGGAAACACCATATATTTT. This encodes CASSTPRAGGNTIYF.

This chain uses TRBV2 with TRBJ2-3; perhaps TRBD2 as D (5 bases). The CDR3 sequence is 14 residues long. With 6 bases removed from V and 2 bases from J, the gap between germline ends came to 12 bases. Germline V CDR1 and CDR2: SNHLY, FYNNEI. Here the CDR3 reads CASSASHNTDTQYF. In DNA form, the CDR3 reads TGTGCCAGCAGCGCTAGCCACAACACAGATACGCAGTATTTT. Full variable domain (remainder filled in from reference TRBV2 and TRBJ2-3): EPEVTQTPSHQVTQMGQEVILRCVPISNHLYFYWYRQILGQKVEFLVSFYNNEISEKSEIFDDQFSVERPDGSNFTLKIRSTKLEDSAMYFCASSASHNTDTQYFGPGTRLTVL.

This clone was seen a few times. The V gene is TRBV10-1, the J gene TRBJ2-2; 9 positions agree with TRBD2. V lost 5 bases and J lost 4; bases outside the gene matches: 2. The CDR3 loop spans 14 amino acids. Germline CDR1 WNHNN, CDR2 SYGVQD (reference sequence). The CDR3 is CASSLLAGTGELFF. CDR3 DNA sequence: TGCGCCAGCAGTTTACTAGCGGGCACCGGGGAGCTGTTTTTT.

The chain employs TRBV5-1 and TRBJ1-4, with a possible D match to TRBD1 (6 bases). Trimming shortened V by 2 bases and J by 8 bases, and 16 bases separated the two germline ends. CDR3 length equals 15 residues. Germline V gene data show CDR1 as SGHRS and CDR2 as YFSETQ. The CDR3 region has the DNA TGCGCCAGCAGCTTAACAGGGACCATGTACGAAAAACTGTTTTTT. This codes for CASSLTGTMYEKLFF.

The genes are TRBV29-1 and TRBJ2-7; TRBD1 agrees at 8 bases. CDR1 is SQVTM and CDR2 is ANQGSEA in the germline V gene. V dropped 5 bases and J dropped 2; count of bases not matched to a gene: 5. CDR3 length equals 13 residues. CDR3 amino acids: CSVQPGGPYEQYF. The CDR3 coding sequence is TGCAGCGTTCAACCAGGGGGCCCCTACGAGCAGTACTTC.

This rearrangement joins TRBV2 to TRBJ1-3; TRBD1 aligns across 8 bases. The J segment lost 3 bases and the V segment lost 5 bases, leaving 15 bases of the junction unmatched. Germline assignment: CDR1 SNHLY and CDR2 FYNNEI. There are 18 residues in the CDR3. The chain's CDR3 is CASSPGQGRASGGNTIYF. For the CDR3, the DNA is TGTGCCAGCAGTCCCGGACAGGGCCGGGCCTCTGGTGGAAACACCATATATTTT. Combining the CDR3 with reference TRBV2 and TRBJ1-3 gives the whole variable domain EPEVTQTPSHQVTQMGQEVILRCVPISNHLYFYWYRQILGQKVEFLVSFYNNEISEKSEIFDDQFSVERPDGSNFTLKIRSTKLEDSAMYFCASSPGQGRASGGNTIYFGEGSWLTVV.

The rearrangement uses TRBV9 and TRBJ2-4, with 9 bases fitting TRBD1. The trim removed 0 bases at V and 9 bases at J, leaving 7 bases unmatched. This CDR3 has 15 amino acids. Germline loops: CDR1 SGDLS, CDR2 YYNGEE. For the CDR3, the DNA is TGTGCCAGCAGCGTAGAGGAGGGACAGGGCTTCATTCAGTACTTC. Protein sequence: CASSVEEGQGFIQYF. Full variable domain (missing parts from reference TRBV9 and TRBJ2-4): DSGVTQTPKHLITATGQRVTLRCSPRSGDLSVYWYQQSLDQGLQFLIQYYNGEERAKGNILERFSAQQFPDLHSELNLSSLELGDSALYFCASSVEEGQGFIQYFGAGTRLSVL.

CDR3 sequence (DNA): TGTGCCAGCAGTGTCGGGGGGCACGGGGCCCAGCATTTT. It codes for CASSVGGHGAQHF. The chain combines TRBV9 with TRBJ1-5, with a possible D match to TRBD1 (6 bases). The V gene lost 5 bases and the J gene lost 11 bases, with 17 bases spanning the gap. This CDR3 spans 13 amino acids. Germline V lookup: CDR1 SGDLS, CDR2 YYNGEE.